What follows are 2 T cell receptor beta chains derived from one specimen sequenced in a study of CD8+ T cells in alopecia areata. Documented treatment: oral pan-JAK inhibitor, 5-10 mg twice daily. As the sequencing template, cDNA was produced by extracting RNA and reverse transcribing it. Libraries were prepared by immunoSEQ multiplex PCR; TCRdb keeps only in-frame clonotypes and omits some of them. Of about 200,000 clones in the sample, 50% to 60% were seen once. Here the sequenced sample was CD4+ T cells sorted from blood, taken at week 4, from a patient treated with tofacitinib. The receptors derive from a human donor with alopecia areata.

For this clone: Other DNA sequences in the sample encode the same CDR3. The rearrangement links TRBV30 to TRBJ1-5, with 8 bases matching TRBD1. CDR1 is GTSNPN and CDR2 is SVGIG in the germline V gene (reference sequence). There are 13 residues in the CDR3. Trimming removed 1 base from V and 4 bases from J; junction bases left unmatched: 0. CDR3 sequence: CAWSGQGNQPQHF. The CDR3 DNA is TGTGCCTGGAGTGGACAGGGGAATCAGCCCCAGCATTTT.

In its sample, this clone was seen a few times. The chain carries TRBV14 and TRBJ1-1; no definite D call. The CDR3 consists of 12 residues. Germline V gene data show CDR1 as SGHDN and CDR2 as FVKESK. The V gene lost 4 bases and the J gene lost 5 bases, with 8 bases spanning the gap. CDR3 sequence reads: CASSPHRTEAFF. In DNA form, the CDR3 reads TGTGCCAGCAGCCCGCATCGAACTGAAGCTTTCTTT. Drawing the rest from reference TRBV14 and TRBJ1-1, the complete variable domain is EAGVTQFPSHSVIEKGQTVTLRCDPISGHDNLYWYRRVMGKEIKFLLHFVKESKQDESGMPNNRFLAERTGGTYSTLKVQPAELEDSGVYFCASSPHRTEAFFGQGTRLTVV.